Listed below are T cell receptor beta chains from one sample, sequenced in a study of T cells in localized non-small cell lung cancer. Some clones are missing from TCRdb's copy, which holds only in-frame ones; the method was immunoSEQ multiplex PCR. Here the sample spans fewer than 30,000 clones, more than 65% being singletons. This specimen was peripheral blood mononuclear cells, taken before any cancer treatment. Receptors were obtained from a man aged 35 to 69 with stage III lung adenocarcinoma. Both conserved end residues are trimmed from each CDR3. Fields, in order: V gene, CDR3 length, clone size, CDR3 protein. Only part of the rows carry a size: once, few, many, or a class if the clone is expanded.

V: TRBV27
length: 14
size: NA
CDR3: ASSRGLAGGWDTQY

V: TRBV19
length: 16
size: NA
CDR3: ASSIGGGLAGTYNEQF

V: TRBV18
length: 12
size: NA
CDR3: ASSPPSESGTQY

V: TRBV19
length: 15
size: few
CDR3: ASSIDGAANSGNTIY

V: TRBV6-1
length: 13
size: NA
CDR3: ASSDLSAGTAEAF

V: TRBV9
length: 14
size: NA
CDR3: ASSFGAGNSGNTIY

V: TRBV7-3
length: 11
size: NA
CDR3: ASSLSSGNEQF

V: TRBV9
length: 12
size: NA
CDR3: ASSRPGTGTTQY

V: TRBV14
length: 16
size: once
CDR3: ASSQDPGHWASGNTIY

V: TRBV7-8
length: 12
size: NA
CDR3: ASSLPGQGYEQY

V: TRBV7-9
length: 10
size: few
CDR3: ASSFTNYGYT

V: TRBV7-8
length: 11
size: NA
CDR3: ASSFAGANVLT

V: TRBV21-1
length: 12
size: few
CDR3: ASGRGFMNTEAF

V: TRBV13
length: 12
size: NA
CDR3: ASRLGTGSYEQY

V: TRBV7-9
length: 10
size: NA
CDR3: ASSFLNTEAF

V: TRBV7-9
length: 12
size: NA
CDR3: ASSLGGVSETQY

V: TRBV28
length: 11
size: few
CDR3: ATHRGSQETQY

V: TRBV6-5
length: 11
size: NA
CDR3: ASSYGGGKPQH

V: TRBV29-1
length: 10
size: NA
CDR3: SGGPRNTEAF

V: TRBV11-2
length: 14
size: NA
CDR3: ASSLASGTSGYEQY

V: TRBV7-2
length: 13
size: NA
CDR3: ASSLSVASLDTQY

V: TRBV5-1
length: 13
size: NA
CDR3: ASSLSSSSYNEQF

V: TRBV11-3
length: 11
size: NA
CDR3: ASSLGISDEQF

V: TRBV6-5
length: 9
size: NA
CDR3: ASNFLYEQY